These 9 T cell receptor beta chains share one sample of origin, sequenced in a study of cytomegalovirus exposure and HLA in healthy donors (dated by TCRdb to about 2017). Libraries were constructed by the immunoSEQ multiplex PCR assay. The multiplex PCR relied on a mix of 60 forward primers for TCR Vbeta segments and 13 reverse primers for TCR Jbeta segments. The source is immuneACCESS, and TCRdb retained only in-frame sequences with V and J called. Part of the clones is not carried over; for the studies checked, unresolved V genes explain less than half of this, and the remainder is unexplained. The sample yields some 110,000 clones; 73% were counted once. 0.87% of the sample is in the top ten clones. Sequences were obtained from PBMCs. The receptors originated from a woman aged 25 to 39 in good health and CMV-seronegative.

The chain joins TRBV30 to TRBJ1-1, with TRBD1 identical over 11 bases. CDR3 length: 13 amino acids. Germline V gives CDR1 GTSNPN, CDR2 SVGIG (reference sequence). V was pared by 4 bases and J by 6 bases, with 4 bases of the junction left unmatched. Written as DNA, the CDR3 is TGTGCCTGGAACCCGGACAGGGGGCCTGAAGCTTTCTTT. Its translation: CAWNPDRGPEAFF.

The chain combines TRBV10-3 with TRBJ1-3, with D possibly being TRBD1 (5 bases). Germline lookup yields CDR1 ENHRY and CDR2 SYGVKD. V was clipped by 6 bases and J by 0 bases, with 12 bases between them. This CDR3 is 15 amino acids long. This CDR3 is CAIRLDSNSGNTIYF. CDR3 DNA: TGTGCCATCAGGTTAGACAGCAACTCTGGAAACACCATATATTTT.

V and J are TRBV6-1 and TRBJ2-7; weak D call: TRBD1 (6 bases). Trimming removed 3 bases at V and 6 bases at J, with 15 bases between. The CDR3 sequence is 14 residues long. The V gene's germline CDR1 is MNHNS and CDR2 SASEGT. The CDR3 coding sequence is TGTGCCAGCAGTGAGAAACAGGGCCCCCTCGAGCAGTACTTC. Protein: CASSEKQGPLEQYF.

J is TRBJ2-4 and V is TRBV6-1; D is undetermined. Trimming left V 0 bases short and J 4 bases short, with 7 bases between. From germline, CDR1 is MNHNS and CDR2 SASEGT. This CDR3 has 14 amino acids. The DNA for the CDR3 is TGTGCCAGCAGTGAAGCGAGGCAGAAAAACATTCAGTACTTC. Its translation is CASSEARQKNIQYF.

The sample holds a few counts of this clone. The sample has other DNA sequences that encode this CDR3 too. The chain links TRBV27 to TRBJ2-3; no definite D call. Germline CDR1 is MNHEY and CDR2 is SMNVEV (reference sequence). V shed 5 bases and J shed 0 bases, with 3 bases lying between them. The CDR3 has 12 amino acids. CDR3 DNA sequence: TGTGCCAGCAGTCCTAGCACAGATACGCAGTATTTT. Translation: CASSPSTDTQYF.

Here the CDR3 reads CASSPGDWGNQPQHF. The DNA for the CDR3 is TGTGCCAGCAGCCCAGGGGATTGGGGCAATCAGCCCCAGCATTTT. The chain recombines TRBV28 with TRBJ1-5; a weak D match, TRBD1 (6 bases). Germline V gene data show CDR1 as MDHEN and CDR2 as SYDVKM. The CDR3 consists of 15 residues. V was clipped by 6 bases and J by 2 bases, with 14 bases between them. The full variable domain, rest sourced from reference TRBV28 and TRBJ1-5, is DVKVTQSSRYLVKRTGEKVFLECVQDMDHENMFWYRQDPGLGLRLIYFSYDVKMKEKGDIPEGYSVSREKKERFSLILESASTNQTSMYLCASSPGDWGNQPQHFGDGTRLSIL.

This clone occurred a few times. This sequence joins TRBV13 and TRBJ1-2; no clear D gene. This CDR3 has 19 residues. V lost 5 bases and J lost 4, with 29 bases in between. Germline V gives CDR1 PRHDT, CDR2 FYEKMQ (reference sequence). CDR3 nucleotide sequence: TGTGCCAGCAGCCTTTCTCCGGGAGACTCCACACGGGGATCCTATGGCTACACCTTC. Translation gives CASSLSPGDSTRGSYGYTF.

Written as DNA, the CDR3 is TGCGCCACCGCCCTGGGACTAGCGGGAGGATCAGATACGCAGTATTTT. This codes for CATALGLAGGSDTQYF. The chain combines TRBV10-2 with TRBJ2-3; 15 nucleotides match TRBD2. The CDR3 sequence is 16 residues long. The V gene end was trimmed by 10 bases and the J gene end by 4 bases; junction bases not matched to a gene: 9. Germline V CDR1 and CDR2: WSHSY, SAAADI.

The genes are TRBV7-9 and TRBJ1-3, with D uncertain. The germline gives CDR1 SEHNR, CDR2 FQNEAQ (reference sequence). The CDR3 has 16 amino acids. V was pared by 5 bases and J by 0 bases, with 14 bases between. The CDR3 loop reads CASSLETQSSGNTIYF. DNA for the CDR3: TGTGCCAGCAGCCTCGAAACACAGAGCTCTGGAAACACCATATATTTT.